Given below is one T cell receptor (beta chain) in context. As yet, its antigen is unknown. This specimen comes from a study of blood T cells in healthy people across ages. Points from the study as a whole: The study lacked donor CMV status, which possibly confounded expanded clonotype changes.

Per the germline V gene, CDR1 is DFQATT and CDR2 is SNEGSKA (reference sequence). The CDR3 consists of 15 residues. Trimming removed 0 bases at V and 2 bases at J, with 11 bases between. It was with a sample-barcoded 5' primer and a J-beta primer mix that a second PCR of about 7 to 12 cycles was run. Every sample gave at least 3 million paired-end reads containing CDR3. TCRdb re-called the 5' RACE reads with MiXCR, one entry per CDR3 protein. The sample holds 790,000 or so distinct CDR3 sequences, approximately 60% seen once. The gene calls are TRBV20-1 and TRBJ2-1; the D gene is possibly TRBD2 (6 bases). The clonotype comes from a man aged 40-55 years in good health. The sequenced material came from blood. The DNA for the CDR3 is TGCAGTGCTAGAGATCGGAGGGTCGCCTACAATGAGCAGTTCTTC. This codes for CSARDRRVAYNEQFF.